Listed below are T cell receptor beta chains from one sample, sequenced in a study of cytotoxic CD8 clonotypes in ibrutinib-treated CLL. Using immunoSEQ multiplex PCR, the repertoire was profiled, and TCRdb retains in-frame clones only, with some absent. The repertoire holds 160,000 or so clones, with about 80% as singletons. The sequences come from PBMCs, collected after 12 months of ibrutinib treatment. These receptors were collected from a human donor with chronic lymphocytic leukemia. CDR3s include the opening cysteine and the closing phenylalanine or tryptophan. D genes are given only for firm matches. The listing skips clone size in some rows; elsewhere it reads once, few, many or a size class.

CDR3nt: TGTGCCAGCAGCTTAAGAGCTAGCGCTTTCAATGAGCAGTTCTTC
CDR3aa: CASSLRASAFNEQFF
d_gene: .
abundance: .
j_gene: TRBJ2-1
v_gene: TRBV7-9

CDR3nt: TGTGCCAGCAGTGAAAGGGAAGCGGGTCGTTCACCCCTCCACTTT
CDR3aa: CASSEREAGRSPLHF
d_gene: .
abundance: .
j_gene: TRBJ1-6
v_gene: TRBV6-1

CDR3nt: TGCAGTGCGGGCGGAGTCTATGGCTACACCTTC
CDR3aa: CSAGGVYGYTF
d_gene: .
abundance: .
j_gene: TRBJ1-2
v_gene: TRBV20-1

CDR3nt: TGTGCCAGCAGTGACCCCAGGGGATCAGGCAATGAGCAGTTCTTC
CDR3aa: CASSDPRGSGNEQFF
d_gene: .
abundance: .
j_gene: TRBJ2-1
v_gene: TRBV25-1

CDR3nt: TGTGCCAGCAGCTTGTACCGGGACACAGATACGCAGTATTTT
CDR3aa: CASSLYRDTDTQYF
d_gene: .
abundance: .
j_gene: TRBJ2-3
v_gene: TRBV7-9

CDR3nt: TGTGCCAGCAGTACATCCGGGGTGGCCGAGCAGTACTTC
CDR3aa: CASSTSGVAEQYF
d_gene: .
abundance: .
j_gene: TRBJ2-7
v_gene: TRBV27

CDR3nt: TGTGCCTGGAGTACGGGACAGGGTTCACCCCTCCACTTT
CDR3aa: CAWSTGQGSPLHF
d_gene: TRBD1
abundance: .
j_gene: TRBJ1-6
v_gene: TRBV30

CDR3nt: TGTGCCAGCAGTGGTTTGAGGGACCATCAGCCCCAGCATTTT
CDR3aa: CASSGLRDHQPQHF
d_gene: .
abundance: .
j_gene: TRBJ1-5
v_gene: TRBV2

CDR3nt: TGTGCCAGCAGCTTAGTGGCAGGGGAGGTACCCCTCCACTTT
CDR3aa: CASSLVAGEVPLHF
d_gene: .
abundance: .
j_gene: TRBJ1-6
v_gene: TRBV7-8

CDR3nt: TGTGCCAGCAGTTTTTCCGGTGGGTCCACTGAAGCTTTCTTT
CDR3aa: CASSFSGGSTEAFF
d_gene: .
abundance: .
j_gene: TRBJ1-1
v_gene: TRBV2

CDR3nt: TGTGCCAGCAGTGAAGCGAGGGCTCAGCCCCAGCATTTT
CDR3aa: CASSEARAQPQHF
d_gene: .
abundance: few
j_gene: TRBJ1-5
v_gene: TRBV6-1

CDR3nt: TGTGCCAGCAGCCACGTAGCGGGAGTGAGGGCCACCGCCCCAGATACGCAGTATTTT
CDR3aa: CASSHVAGVRATAPDTQYF
d_gene: TRBD2
abundance: .
j_gene: TRBJ2-3
v_gene: TRBV7-8

CDR3nt: TGTGCCAGCAGCTTTGAATTCCAGGGTTACGAGCAGTACTTC
CDR3aa: CASSFEFQGYEQYF
d_gene: .
abundance: once
j_gene: TRBJ2-7
v_gene: TRBV11-3

CDR3nt: TGCGCCAGCAGCTTGACCCGAGGAAGCACAGATACGCAGTATTTT
CDR3aa: CASSLTRGSTDTQYF
d_gene: .
abundance: few
j_gene: TRBJ2-3
v_gene: TRBV5-1

CDR3nt: TGCAGCGTTGACAGGGACGGGGGCTACACCTTC
CDR3aa: CSVDRDGGYTF
d_gene: .
abundance: few
j_gene: TRBJ1-2
v_gene: TRBV29-1

CDR3nt: TGTGCCAGCACACAAGAGGTGGGGGACACTGAAGCTTTCTTT
CDR3aa: CASTQEVGDTEAFF
d_gene: .
abundance: .
j_gene: TRBJ1-1
v_gene: TRBV2

CDR3nt: TGTGCCTGGAGTGATGGGCCCGGATTCCTGGGCTACACCTTC
CDR3aa: CAWSDGPGFLGYTF
d_gene: .
abundance: .
j_gene: TRBJ1-2
v_gene: TRBV30

CDR3nt: TGTGCCAGCAGCCTCTATCAGGGGCAGTTCTTC
CDR3aa: CASSLYQGQFF
d_gene: .
abundance: .
j_gene: TRBJ2-1
v_gene: TRBV11-2

CDR3nt: TGTGCCAGCAGTCCCCAAGGGCAGGGGGCTACTAACGAGCAGTACTTC
CDR3aa: CASSPQGQGATNEQYF
d_gene: TRBD1
abundance: .
j_gene: TRBJ2-7
v_gene: TRBV6-6

CDR3nt: TGTGCCATCAGTGAGGCCGGTGCGGGAGGACTAAACAATGAGCAGTTCTTC
CDR3aa: CAISEAGAGGLNNEQFF
d_gene: TRBD2
abundance: .
j_gene: TRBJ2-1
v_gene: TRBV10-3

CDR3nt: TGTGCCAGCAGTTATGGGGGGCGATCGACCTACGAGCAGTACTTC
CDR3aa: CASSYGGRSTYEQYF
d_gene: .
abundance: .
j_gene: TRBJ2-7
v_gene: TRBV6-5

CDR3nt: TGTGCCAGCAGCTTAGTAGGGGCTGGCGGGGGGGCCGCAGATACGCAGTATTTT
CDR3aa: CASSLVGAGGGAADTQYF
d_gene: TRBD2
abundance: .
j_gene: TRBJ2-3
v_gene: TRBV11-2

CDR3nt: TGTGCCAGCAGCGTAGGGGTAACAGGGATGAGCGAGCAGTACTTC
CDR3aa: CASSVGVTGMSEQYF
d_gene: .
abundance: few
j_gene: TRBJ2-7
v_gene: TRBV9

CDR3nt: TGTGCCTGGAGCTCGGGGGCCTCCCTCCGACTGTTTTTT
CDR3aa: CAWSSGASLRLFF
d_gene: .
abundance: .
j_gene: TRBJ1-4
v_gene: TRBV30

CDR3nt: TGTGCCAGCAGTTCGATTTGGACGTATTCCTACGAGCAGTACTTC
CDR3aa: CASSSIWTYSYEQYF
d_gene: .
abundance: .
j_gene: TRBJ2-7
v_gene: TRBV28

CDR3nt: TGTGCCAGCAGCCACCGGGACAGGACTTCTGAAGCTTTCTTT
CDR3aa: CASSHRDRTSEAFF
d_gene: TRBD1
abundance: .
j_gene: TRBJ1-1
v_gene: TRBV13

CDR3nt: TGTGCTAGTGTACCGGGACAGGGGTACAATGAGCAGTTCTTC
CDR3aa: CASVPGQGYNEQFF
d_gene: TRBD1
abundance: .
j_gene: TRBJ2-1
v_gene: TRBV12-5

CDR3nt: TGTGCCAGTAGTCTCCTCCCTAACAGGGGAAGACGCGCTGAAGCTTTCTTT
CDR3aa: CASSLLPNRGRRAEAFF
d_gene: TRBD1
abundance: .
j_gene: TRBJ1-1
v_gene: TRBV19

CDR3nt: TGTGCCAGTAAACCGGGACAGGAATCCGGGAGGGGGAAAAACATTCAGTACTTC
CDR3aa: CASKPGQESGRGKNIQYF
d_gene: .
abundance: .
j_gene: TRBJ2-4
v_gene: TRBV19

CDR3nt: TGTGCCAGCAGTTTTAGACAGGAGAACACTGAAGCTTTCTTT
CDR3aa: CASSFRQENTEAFF
d_gene: .
abundance: .
j_gene: TRBJ1-1
v_gene: TRBV13

CDR3nt: TGTGCCAGCAAAACGGGAAGCCTCCAGCATTTT
CDR3aa: CASKTGSLQHF
d_gene: .
abundance: .
j_gene: TRBJ1-5
v_gene: TRBV6-1

CDR3nt: TGTGCCAGCAGCTTGCGAAGGGCCTATGGCTACACCTTC
CDR3aa: CASSLRRAYGYTF
d_gene: .
abundance: .
j_gene: TRBJ1-2
v_gene: TRBV5-8

CDR3nt: TGTGCCAGCAGTTCACAGGGGACCGGGGAGCTGTTTTTT
CDR3aa: CASSSQGTGELFF
d_gene: TRBD1
abundance: .
j_gene: TRBJ2-2
v_gene: TRBV6-1

CDR3nt: TGTGCCAGCAGCCCCTGGACTACCTACAATGAGCAGTTCTTC
CDR3aa: CASSPWTTYNEQFF
d_gene: .
abundance: .
j_gene: TRBJ2-1
v_gene: TRBV7-6

CDR3nt: TGCGCCAGCAGCCAAGGAGGTGCGAACATTCAGTACTTC
CDR3aa: CASSQGGANIQYF
d_gene: .
abundance: .
j_gene: TRBJ2-4
v_gene: TRBV4-3

CDR3nt: TGCGCCAGCAGCCGGACAGGGAATGGGGAAAAACTGTTTTTT
CDR3aa: CASSRTGNGEKLFF
d_gene: TRBD1
abundance: .
j_gene: TRBJ1-4
v_gene: TRBV4-3

CDR3nt: TGTGCCAGCACCCGGACGGAATCCTGGGAGCAGTACTTC
CDR3aa: CASTRTESWEQYF
d_gene: .
abundance: .
j_gene: TRBJ2-7
v_gene: TRBV5-6